The 27 T cell receptor beta chains listed next were all sequenced from one sample in a study of CD8+CD57+ T cells in acquired aplastic anemia (dated by TCRdb to between 2017 and 2018). TCRdb shows the sequencer as Illumina HiSeq 2000. Genomic DNA served as template for TCR beta VDJ combination and CDR3 sequence profiling. TCRdb itself trimmed the public reads at Q25 with fastp, ran MiXCR and retained productive beta chains. Duplicate CDR3 protein sequences are folded into a single record with the most common DNA and genes. Recorded for this sample are about 220,000 distinct CDR3 sequences; 34% of them occurred a single time. Jointly, the top ten make up approximately 1.2% of the sample. The sample was sorted CD4+, CD8+, or CD8+CD57+ T cells (not recorded which) from PBMCs. The receptor source for this set is a human donor in good health, serving as a control.

This clonotype was found a few times. The CDR3 is CASSKTGGEGQPQHF. The DNA for the CDR3 is TGTGCCAGTAGTAAGACAGGGGGCGAAGGTCAGCCCCAGCATTTT. The gene calls are TRBV19 and TRBJ1-5, with 10 positions matching TRBD1. V shed 4 bases, J shed 6 bases, and the junction held 6 bases outside the gene matches. This CDR3 comprises 15 residues. Germline CDR1 LNHDA, CDR2 SQIVND (reference sequence).

J is TRBJ2-1 and V is TRBV5-1; D not resolved. Deletions cut 0 bases from V and 9 bases from J, with 13 bases between. This CDR3 has 14 residues. The germline gives CDR1 SGHRS, CDR2 YFSETQ. CDR3 nucleotides: TGCGCCAGCAGCTTGGTAAGTTCTCGCGGTGAGCAGTTCTTC. Translation gives CASSLVSSRGEQFF.

This clonotype occurred a few times. The chain has TRBV5-4 and TRBJ2-4; 11 bases are a match to TRBD2. The ends lost 0 bases at V and 2 bases at J; junction bases unmatched: 1. CDR1 and CDR2 from the germline V gene are SGHNT and YYREEE (reference sequence). The CDR3 runs to 16 residues. CDR3 region: CASSLGLAGSKNIQYF. The CDR3 coding sequence is TGTGCCAGCAGCTTGGGACTAGCGGGGTCCAAAAACATTCAGTACTTC.

Concerning this clonotype itself: Since a much larger clone is just one base distant, this may be a read error. This CDR3 reads CASSRLAGIDDEQFF. The CDR3 DNA sequence: TGTGCCAGCAGCAGACTAGCGGGAATAGACGATGAGCAGTTCTTC. The V and J genes are TRBV7-3 and TRBJ2-1; 11 bases are a match to TRBD2. V gave up 5 bases and J gave up 8 bases; unmatched junction bases: 8. CDR3 length equals 15 residues. Looked up from germline, CDR1 is SGHTA and CDR2 is FQGTGA.

The J gene is TRBJ1-5, the V gene TRBV25-1; D unclear. The CDR3 runs 12 residues. Deletions cut 4 bases from V and 7 bases from J, with 8 bases between. The V gene's germline CDR1 is MGHDK and CDR2 SYGVNS. CDR3 protein: CASSVEGQPQHF. The CDR3 region has the DNA TGTGCCAGCAGTGTAGAGGGCCAGCCCCAGCATTTT. Full variable domain (rest looked up from reference TRBV25-1 and TRBJ1-5): EADIYQTPRYLVIGTGKKITLECSQTMGHDKMYWYQQDPGMELHLIHYSYGVNSTEKGDLSSESTVSRIRTEHFPLTLESARPSHTSQYLCASSVEGQPQHFGDGTRLSIL.

This clonotype was observed many times. This rearrangement joins TRBV12-3 or TRBV12-4 to TRBJ1-1; D might be TRBD1 (6 bases). The CDR3 runs 14 residues. V gave up 7 bases and J gave up 5 bases, with 17 bases separating them. The DNA for the CDR3 is TGTGCCAGCAAAAGGACAGCAGCGAGGACTGAAGCTTTCTTT. Amino acid sequence: CASKRTAARTEAFF.

The table lists this clonotype with a few counts. The genes are TRBV6-1 and TRBJ1-6; unclear D gene. The V and J ends lost 4 bases and 6 bases respectively, with 13 bases between them. Germline V gene data show CDR1 as MNHNS and CDR2 as SASEGT. The CDR3 length is 15 residues. In nucleotides, the CDR3 is TGTGCCAGCAGTGCGGTTGGTGGCAGTAATTCACCCCTCCACTTT. Residues: CASSAVGGSNSPLHF.

This clonotype was counted at least ten times. This chain uses TRBV7-2 with TRBJ2-5, with TRBD2 as a possible D gene (6 bases). This CDR3 comprises 14 residues. Germline CDR1 and CDR2: SGHTA and FQGNSA. V lost 5 bases and J lost 6, with 16 bases in between. CDR3 in DNA: TGTGCCAGCAGCCCTGGACTATATCCCAAGACCCAGTACTTC. This gives the protein CASSPGLYPKTQYF.

This clonotype was picked up one time. The chain links TRBV12-3 or TRBV12-4 to TRBJ1-6; D is unresolved. Trimming cost V 6 bases and J 11 bases, with 5 bases left between them. This CDR3 region has 10 residues. CDR3: CASSATPLHF. CDR3 bases: TGTGCCAGCAGCGCGACACCCCTCCACTTT.

The chain joins TRBV6-2 or TRBV6-3 to TRBJ2-1; TRBD2 matches 7 bases. The J segment lost 5 bases and the V segment lost 0 bases, leaving 10 bases of the junction unmatched. The CDR3 has 17 amino acids. The germline gives CDR1 MNHEY, CDR2 SVGEGT. The DNA of the CDR3 is TGTGCCAGCAGTTACTCGATAGGCGGGGGAGCCCACAATGAGCAGTTCTTC. This codes for CASSYSIGGGAHNEQFF.

The chain couples TRBV24-1 to TRBJ2-7; D not resolved. Germline CDR1 and CDR2: KGHDR and SFDVKD. Trimming removed 0 bases at V and 1 base at J, with 15 bases between. This CDR3 comprises 17 residues. CDR3 region: CATSDLRVGRASYEQYF. Written as DNA, the CDR3 is TGTGCCACCAGTGATTTGCGGGTGGGTCGGGCGTCCTACGAGCAGTACTTC.

This clonotype was observed a handful of times. The chain carries TRBV11-1 and TRBJ2-7, with TRBD1 identical over 11 bases. The CDR3 contains 17 residues. Losses at the gene ends were 6 bases for V and 4 bases for J; bases not matched to a gene: 14. Germline V gene lookup returns CDR1 SGHAT and CDR2 FQDESV (reference sequence). The CDR3 coding sequence is TGTGCCAGCAGTTTTCCTTGTGGACAGGGGGCAGCTTACGAGCAGTACTTC. It is translated as CASSFPCGQGAAYEQYF.

This chain links TRBV25-1 with TRBJ2-5; D gene ambiguous. The CDR3 has 13 residues. From germline, CDR1 is MGHDK and CDR2 SYGVNS. The CDR3 spells CAFPGVARETQYF. The CDR3 DNA is TGTGCTTTTCCCGGTGTCGCTCGCGAGACCCAGTACTTC. The full variable domain, in which reference TRBV25-1 and TRBJ2-5 provide the parts outside the CDR3, is EADIYQTPRYLVIGTGKKITLECSQTMGHDKMYWYQQDPGMELHLIHYSYGVNSTEKGDLSSESTVSRIRTEHFPLTLESARPSHTSQYLCAFPGVARETQYFGPGTRLLVL.

Ten or more counts support this clonotype. The V and J genes are TRBV29-1 and TRBJ2-7; 10 bases agree with TRBD1. Trimming took 7 bases from V and 2 from J; bases not matched to a gene: 5. This CDR3 has 13 amino acids. Germline assignment: CDR1 SQVTM and CDR2 ANQGSEA. CDR3 protein: CSARQGAAYEQYF. The CDR3 nucleotides are TGCAGCGCTAGACAGGGGGCCGCCTACGAGCAGTACTTC.

This clonotype was detected ten times or more. The V call is TRBV7-9, the J call TRBJ1-5; perhaps TRBD1 as D (5 bases). V lost 5 bases and J 7 bases, leaving 15 bases between the germline ends. Germline V gene sequence: CDR1 SEHNR, CDR2 FQNEAQ (reference sequence). The CDR3 loop spans 14 amino acids. The CDR3, as DNA: TGTGCCAGCAGCGCCGTGGGGGTAGGACAGCCCCAGCATTTT. This codes for CASSAVGVGQPQHF.

This clonotype was counted once. It may be a read error: a sequence one base away is much more abundant. The V and J genes are TRBV4-1 and TRBJ2-1; D is unresolved. The CDR3 consists of 12 residues. V was pared by 4 bases and J by 8 bases, with 9 bases between. CDR1 is MGHRA and CDR2 is YSYEKL in the germline V gene. This CDR3 is CASSRVSHEQFF. Here the CDR3 DNA reads TGCGCCAGCAGCCGAGTGAGTCATGAGCAGTTCTTC.

This clonotype appeared many times. The chain recombines TRBV29-1 with TRBJ1-5; D gene unclear. The germline gives CDR1 SQVTM, CDR2 ANQGSEA. The V gene lost 7 bases and the J gene lost 3 bases, with 16 bases spanning the gap. This CDR3 is 14 amino acids long. The CDR3 is CSGGTPVSNQPQHF. The CDR3 nucleotides read TGCAGCGGGGGTACTCCGGTGTCCAATCAGCCCCAGCATTTT.

A note on this clonotype: This may be a read error: a much more frequent sequence differs by one nucleotide. The J gene is TRBJ2-3, the V gene TRBV11-1, with D perhaps TRBD2 (6 bases). This CDR3 region has 16 residues. The germline V gene encodes CDR1 SGHAT and CDR2 FQDESV (reference sequence). Trimming left V 1 base short and J 2 bases short, with 13 bases between. DNA of the CDR3: TGTGCCAGCAGCTTAGTCCTAGCGTGTATCACAGATACGCAGTATTTT. It translates to CASSLVLACITDTQYF.

This chain links TRBV2 with TRBJ2-3, with D uncertain. The V gene lost 8 bases and the J gene lost 5 bases, with 14 bases spanning the gap. The CDR3 extends over 13 amino acids. Germline CDR1 is SNHLY and CDR2 is FYNNEI. CDR3 DNA sequence: TGTGCCAGCGGGCTCTCAACTCAAGATACGCAGTATTTT. Its translation is CASGLSTQDTQYF.

This clonotype has more than one count but fewer than ten. The CDR3 loop reads CAITTEAGASGYTF. In DNA, the CDR3 is TGTGCCATCACCACCGAGGCGGGGGCGAGTGGCTACACCTTC. The gene calls are TRBV10-3 and TRBJ1-2; TRBD1 might be the D (6 bases). Per the germline V gene, CDR1 is ENHRY and CDR2 is SYGVKD. The CDR3 has 14 residues. Between the trimmed V and J ends, which lost 7 bases and 7 bases, there was a span of 19 bases.

On this clonotype itself: Since no conserved phenylalanine or tryptophan closes the CDR3, a read error is the likely cause. The DNA is left out, because the CDR3 cannot be placed on it with certainty; the CDR3 is given as TCRdb lists it. The chain employs TRBV5-1 and TRBJ2-7; the listed D gene, TRBD2, was not tested against the DNA. Ends included, the CDR3 has 9 residues. The V gene's germline CDR1 is SGHRS and CDR2 YFSETQ. The chain's CDR3 is CASSLARAG.

The CDR3 loop is CAISESIGQGGTEAFF. CDR3 DNA: TGTGCCATCAGTGAGTCGATAGGACAGGGGGGCACTGAAGCTTTCTTT. This sequence joins TRBV10-3 and TRBJ1-1; 10 nucleotides agree with TRBD1. Germline trimming cut 0 bases from V and 4 bases from J; bases unmatched to any gene: 5. The germline gives CDR1 ENHRY, CDR2 SYGVKD. The CDR3 consists of 16 residues.

The chain employs TRBV20-1 and TRBJ2-1; TRBD2 matches at 7 bases. V lost 2 bases to trimming and J lost 4 bases; unmatched junction nucleotides: 8. The CDR3 is 15 residues long. From germline, CDR1 is DFQATT and CDR2 SNEGSKA (reference sequence). The CDR3: CSARSGEGSYNEQFF. CDR3 bases: TGCAGTGCTAGATCGGGGGAGGGGAGTTACAATGAGCAGTTCTTC.

This CDR3 is CASRGLGGGYYGYTF. The CDR3 DNA follows: TGTGCCAGCAGGGGGCTCGGGGGGGGTTACTATGGCTACACCTTC. The J gene is TRBJ1-2, the V gene TRBV12-3 or TRBV12-4; D may be TRBD1 (5 bases). The CDR3 covers 15 residues. The V and J ends lost 6 bases and 3 bases respectively, with 17 bases between them.

This clonotype has at least ten counts. The rearrangement uses TRBV12-3 or TRBV12-4 and TRBJ1-2; 9 nucleotides align to TRBD1. The CDR3 extends over 14 amino acids. V gave up 4 bases and J gave up 2 bases; unmatched junction bases: 2. The CDR3 nucleotides read TGTGCCAGCAGTTGGGACAGGGCAAACTATGGCTACACCTTC. Translating it yields CASSWDRANYGYTF.

This clonotype was picked up many times. The chain links TRBV10-3 to TRBJ1-2, with 8 bases that match TRBD1. From germline, CDR1 is ENHRY and CDR2 SYGVKD. V lost 6 bases and J lost 6; bases outside the gene matches: 6. CDR3 length: 13 residues. CDR3: CAISETGADGYTF. The DNA for the CDR3 is TGTGCCATCAGCGAGACAGGGGCAGATGGCTACACCTTC.

This clonotype was observed many times. The rearrangement joins TRBV9 to TRBJ2-7; tentative D call: TRBD2 (6 bases). The CDR3 has 15 residues. The germline V gene has CDR1 SGDLS and CDR2 YYNGEE. Trimming removed 0 bases at V and 3 bases at J, with 13 bases between. The CDR3 reads CASSVGGLAYYEQYF. The CDR3 DNA reads TGTGCCAGCAGCGTAGGAGGTCTAGCGTACTACGAGCAGTACTTC.